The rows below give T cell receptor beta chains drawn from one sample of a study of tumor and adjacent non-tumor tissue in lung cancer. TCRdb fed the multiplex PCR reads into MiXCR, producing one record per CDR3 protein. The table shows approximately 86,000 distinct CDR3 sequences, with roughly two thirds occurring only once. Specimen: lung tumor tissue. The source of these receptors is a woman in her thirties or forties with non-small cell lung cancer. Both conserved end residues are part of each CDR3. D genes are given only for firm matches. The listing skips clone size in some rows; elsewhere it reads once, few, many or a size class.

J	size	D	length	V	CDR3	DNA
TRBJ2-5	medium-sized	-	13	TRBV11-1	CASSQRGVSTQYF	TGTGCCAGCAGCCAACGTGGGGTGTCGACCCAGTACTTC
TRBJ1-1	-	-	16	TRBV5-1	CASTEGLQWSNTEAFF	TGCGCCAGCACCGAGGGACTACAATGGTCGAACACTGAAGCTTTCTTT
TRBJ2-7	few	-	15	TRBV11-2	CASNLERTEGSEQHF	TGTGCCAGCAACTTAGAACGGACCGAGGGTTCCGAGCAGCACTTC
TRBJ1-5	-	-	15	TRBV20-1	CSARSEVIRDTSRYF	TGCAGTGCTAGATCAGAGGTGATCCGGGACACGTCCCGGTATTTT
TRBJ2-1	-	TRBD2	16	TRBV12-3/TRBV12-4	CAGSLRSGGLNNVQFF	TGTGCCGGCAGTTTAAGGAGCGGGGGGCTAAACAATGTGCAGTTCTTC
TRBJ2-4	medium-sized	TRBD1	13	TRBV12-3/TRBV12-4	CASSKGQGRVQYF	TGTGCCAGCAGTAAGGGACAGGGGAGGGTTCAGTACTTC
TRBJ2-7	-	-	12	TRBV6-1	CASGEWGPEQYF	TGTGCCAGCGGTGAATGGGGGCCGGAGCAGTACTTC
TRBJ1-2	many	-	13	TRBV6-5	CASSYGGRRGYTF	TGTGCCAGCAGTTATGGAGGGAGACGCGGCTACACCTTC
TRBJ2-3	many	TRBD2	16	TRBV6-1	CASSEKAGGGRDTQYF	TGTGCCAGCAGTGAAAAAGCGGGAGGGGGCCGAGATACGCAGTATTTT
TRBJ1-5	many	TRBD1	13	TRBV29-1	CSVVGTGDQPQHF	TGCAGCGTTGTCGGGACAGGGGATCAGCCCCAGCATTTT
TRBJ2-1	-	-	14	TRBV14	CASSPLSGDNEQFF	TGCGCCAGCAGCCCCCTAAGTGGCGACAATGAGCAGTTCTTC
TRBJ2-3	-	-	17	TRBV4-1	CTSSQGPPDSPYQPQYF	TGCACCAGCAGCCAAGGGCCCCCCGACAGCCCCTATCAGCCCCAGTATTTT
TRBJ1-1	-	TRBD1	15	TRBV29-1	CSAGELRTGRNEAFF	TGCAGCGCCGGAGAGCTCCGGACAGGAAGAAATGAAGCTTTCTTT
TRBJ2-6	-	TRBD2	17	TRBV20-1	CSAKRLAGGAGASVLTF	TGCAGCGCTAAACGACTAGCGGGAGGAGCTGGGGCCAGCGTCCTGACTTTC
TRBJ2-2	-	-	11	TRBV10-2	CVSLHTGELFF	TGCGTTAGCCTACATACCGGGGAACTGTTTTTT
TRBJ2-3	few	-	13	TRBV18	CASSPGSTDTQYF	TGTGCCAGCTCACCGGGGAGCACAGATACGCAGTATTTT
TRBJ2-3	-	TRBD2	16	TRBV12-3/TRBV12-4	CASSPTSGASTGTQYF	TGTGCCAGCAGTCCGACTAGCGGGGCTAGCACAGGTACACAGTATTTT
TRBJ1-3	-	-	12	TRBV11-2	CAISLRGNTIYF	TGTGCCATCAGCTTGAGGGGGAATACCATATATTTT
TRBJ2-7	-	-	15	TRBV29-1	CSVGKNSITFYEQYF	TGCAGCGTTGGAAAGAACAGTATCACTTTCTACGAGCAGTACTTC
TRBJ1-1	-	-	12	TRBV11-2	CASSNWGFEAFF	TGTGCCAGCAGCAATTGGGGGTTTGAAGCCTTCTTC
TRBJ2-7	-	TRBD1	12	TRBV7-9	CASTTGGYAHYF	TGTGCCAGCACCACAGGGGGTTACGCGCACTACTTC
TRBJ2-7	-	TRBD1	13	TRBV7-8	CANSQGQGGEQYF	TGTGCCAACAGTCAAGGACAGGGGGGGGAGCAATACTTC
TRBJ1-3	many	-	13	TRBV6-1	CASSSGPGNTIYF	TGTGCCAGCAGTAGCGGTCCTGGAAACACCATATATTTT
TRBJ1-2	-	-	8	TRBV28	CACQRYTF	TGTGCCTGCCAGCGCTACACCTTC
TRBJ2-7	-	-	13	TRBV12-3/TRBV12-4	CASRSGHGTEQYF	TGTGCCAGCAGATCGGGACACGGAACCGAGCAGTACTTC
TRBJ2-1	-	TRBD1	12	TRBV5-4	CASGLVSTGISF	TGTGCCAGCGGCTTGGTCTCGACAGGGATCTCCTTC
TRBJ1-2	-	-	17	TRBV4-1	CASSQEGLGEPYYVYTF	TGTGCCAGCAGCCAAGAGGGCCTGGGGGAGCCCTACTATGTCTACACCTTC
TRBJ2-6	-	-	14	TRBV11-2	CAKSPTAGANVLTF	TGTGCCAAAAGCCCCACTGCTGGGGCCAACGTCCTGACTTTC
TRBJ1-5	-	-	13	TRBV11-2	CASSLGVNLPQHF	TGTGCCAGCAGTTTGGGGGTTAATCTGCCCCAGCATTTT
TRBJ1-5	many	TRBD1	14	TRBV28	CASTLGAGGQPQHF	TGTGCCAGCACACTTGGGGCAGGGGGACAGCCCCAGCATTTT
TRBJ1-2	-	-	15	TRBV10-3	CAISEGQRTNFDYTF	TGTGCCATCAGTGAGGGACAACGCACCAACTTTGACTACACTTTC
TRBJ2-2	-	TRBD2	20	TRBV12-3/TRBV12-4	CASSPTGASGGASGTGELFF	TGTGCCAGCAGCCCCACGGGTGCTAGCGGGGGGGCCAGTGGTACCGGGGAGCTGTTTTTC
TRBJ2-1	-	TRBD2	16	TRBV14	CASSQGSGGGYNERFF	TGTGCAAGCAGCCAAGGTTCCGGGGGAGGGTACAATGAGCGGTTCTTC
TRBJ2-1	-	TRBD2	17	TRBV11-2	CASSPGTSGGAYNELIF	TGTGCCAGCAGCCCCGGGACTAGCGGGGGGGCTTATAATGAGCTGATCTTC
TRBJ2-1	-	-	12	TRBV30	CAYYREYNEQLF	TGTGCCTACTACAGGGAGTACAATGAGCAGTTATTC
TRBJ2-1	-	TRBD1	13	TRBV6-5	CASRGQAWDEQFF	TGTGCCAGTAGGGGACAGGCTTGGGATGAGCAGTTCTTC
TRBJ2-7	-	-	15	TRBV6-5	CSSSYGGSGRYEQYF	TGTTCCAGCAGTTACGGGGGTTCTGGACGGTACGAGCAGTACTTC
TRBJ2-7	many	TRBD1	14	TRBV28	CASSHQGVSYEQYF	TGTGCCAGCAGTCATCAGGGGGTCTCCTACGAGCAGTACTTC
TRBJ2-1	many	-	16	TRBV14	CASSQDTGTGDIEQFF	TGTGCCAGCAGCCAAGATACGGGGACTGGTGACATTGAGCAGTTCTTC
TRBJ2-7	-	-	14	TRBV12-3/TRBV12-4	CACSLSSGSYEQYF	TGTGCCTGCAGTTTGAGTAGCGGCTCTTACGAGCAGTACTTC
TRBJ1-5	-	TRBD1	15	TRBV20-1	CSVRARDSLRQPQHF	TGCAGTGTTAGAGCCCGGGACAGCTTGAGGCAGCCCCAGCATTTT
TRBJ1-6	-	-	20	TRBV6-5	CASSYKARAPTNSYNSPLHF	TGTGCCAGCAGTTACAAGGCGAGGGCTCCTACCAACTCCTATAATTCACCCCTCCACTTT
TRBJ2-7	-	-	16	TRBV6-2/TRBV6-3	CASSYSSEFMSGGQYF	TGTGCCAGCAGTTACTCGTCGGAGTTTATGAGTGGCGGGCAGTACTTC
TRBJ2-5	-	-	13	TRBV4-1	CAGSHQRQESQYF	TGCGCCGGCAGCCACCAGAGGCAAGAGAGCCAGTACTTC
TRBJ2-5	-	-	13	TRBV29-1	CNAEGKNQETQYF	TGCAACGCGGAAGGGAAAAACCAAGAGACCCAGTACTTC
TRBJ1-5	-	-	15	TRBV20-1	CSARDPGGSNQPQHF	TGCAGTGCTAGAGATCCCGGCGGTAGCAATCAGCCCCAGCATTTT
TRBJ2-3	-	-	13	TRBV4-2	CPSSKEAEDTQYF	TGTCCCAGCAGCAAAGAGGCAGAGGATACGCAGTATTTT
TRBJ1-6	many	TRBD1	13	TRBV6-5	CASGSGGDSPLHF	TGTGCCAGCGGGTCAGGGGGCGATTCACCCCTCCACTTT
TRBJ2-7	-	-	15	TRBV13	CASSESVGAISEQYF	TGTGCCAGCAGTGAGAGCGTGGGGGCTATAAGCGAGCAGTACTTC
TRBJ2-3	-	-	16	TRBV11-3	CASNLRAGGRIDTQYF	TGTGCCAGCAACCTTCGAGCAGGGGGGAGGATAGATACGCAGTATTTT
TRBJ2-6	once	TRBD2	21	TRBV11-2	CASSLRLAGFTEIWGANVLTF	TGTGCCAGCAGCTTAAGACTAGCGGGGTTCACCGAGATCTGGGGGGCCAACGTACTGACTTTC
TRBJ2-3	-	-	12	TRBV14	CASSLYPDTQYF	TGTGCTAGCAGCCTTTACCCAGATACGCAGTATTTT
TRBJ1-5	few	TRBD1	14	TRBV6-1	CASSTGISNQPQRF	TGTGCCAGCTCGACAGGGATTAGCAATCAGCCCCAGCGTTTT
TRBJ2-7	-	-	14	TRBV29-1	CSANRQCSYNEQYF	TGCAGCGCAAACAGACAGTGCTCCTACAATGAGCAGTACTTC
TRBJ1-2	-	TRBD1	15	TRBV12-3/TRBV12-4	CASSPRQGRNYLYTF	TGTGCCAGCAGCCCGAGACAGGGGCGGAACTATTTGTACACCTTC
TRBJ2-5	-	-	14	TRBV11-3	CAGPESGVVETQYF	TGTGCCGGGCCCGAAAGTGGGGTCGTAGAGACCCAGTACTTC
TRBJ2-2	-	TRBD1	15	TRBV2	CASSSQGRGTGELFF	TGTGCCAGCAGTTCACAGGGGAGAGGGACCGGGGAGCTGTTTTTT
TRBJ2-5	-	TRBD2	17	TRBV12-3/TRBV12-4	CASSSGTSGLHQETQYF	TGTGCCAGCAGTTCCGGGACTAGCGGACTGCACCAAGAGACCCAGTACTTC